The rows below give T cell receptor beta chains drawn from one sample of a study of T cells in Graves' hyperthyroidism and ophthalmopathy. Via MiXCR, TCRdb re-called the multiplex PCR reads, giving one row per CDR3 protein. The profile shows over 45,000 distinct CDR3 sequences, approximately 49% of them singletons. Sample: peripheral blood or thyroid tissue (not recorded which). The receptors shown here come from a woman aged 45-60 years with Graves' hyperthyroidism. Both conserved end residues are part of each CDR3. D genes are given only for firm matches. Size tells how often a clone was seen (once, few, many) or the class of an expanded clone, and some rows leave it out.

TRBV29-1,TRBJ2-7,TRBD2,.,TGCAGCGTAACGGCGGGAGTCTACGAGCAGTACTTC,CSVTAGVYEQYF
TRBV4-3,TRBJ2-3,TRBD1,.,TGCGCCAGCAGCCAAGAGCCCCCGGGACAGAGCACAGATACGCAGTATTTT,CASSQEPPGQSTDTQYF
TRBV7-9,TRBJ2-7,.,.,TGTGCCAGCAGCTTCTTCCCAGGCTACGAGCAGCACTTC,CASSFFPGYEQHF
TRBV19,TRBJ2-2,.,many,TGTGCCAGTAGTCTTGCGGACAACACCGGGGAGCTGTTTTTT,CASSLADNTGELFF
TRBV10-3,TRBJ1-2,.,.,TGTGCCATCAGTGAGCCGGCCGCCGGGGGCGACTATGGCTACACCTTC,CAISEPAAGGDYGYTF
TRBV7-9,TRBJ1-5,TRBD1,.,TGTGCCAGCTCCGGAGGGGGCTGGAGCAATCAGCCCCAGCATTTT,CASSGGGWSNQPQHF
TRBV29-1,TRBJ2-7,.,many,TGCAACGTTGGGGTGGGAGGAGGGGTCTACGAGCAGTACTTC,CNVGVGGGVYEQYF
TRBV20-1,TRBJ1-1,TRBD1,.,TGCAGTGCTAGAAAGGGAGGCAGGGGGGTGACTGAAGCTTTCTTT,CSARKGGRGVTEAFF
TRBV2,TRBJ2-2,.,many,TGTGCCAGCAGCCCCGAACCTTCGACCCCGAGAACCGGGGAGCTGTTTTTT,CASSPEPSTPRTGELFF
TRBV20-1,TRBJ2-3,TRBD2,.,TGCAGTGCTAGACTAGCGGGAGGACCGACAGATACGCAGTATTTT,CSARLAGGPTDTQYF
TRBV9,TRBJ2-7,.,many,TGTGCCAGCAGCTCGAGCACGACCGAGCAGTACTTC,CASSSSTTEQYF
TRBV7-9,TRBJ2-7,TRBD2,.,TGTGCCAGCAGCCTGACTAGCGGGCCGAACTACGAGCAGTACTTC,CASSLTSGPNYEQYF
TRBV12-3/TRBV12-4,TRBJ1-5,TRBD1,few,TGTGCCATCAGTGACGTGGGACAGGTCGGCCAGCCCCAGCATTTT,CAISDVGQVGQPQHF
TRBV7-3,TRBJ2-7,TRBD2,few,TGTGCCAGCAGCCTATACCCGGGACTAGGCTACGAGCAGTACTTC,CASSLYPGLGYEQYF
TRBV30,TRBJ2-7,.,many,TGTGCCTGCTCCGGGGCCTCCTACGAGCAGTACTTC,CACSGASYEQYF
TRBV6-1,TRBJ1-1,TRBD1,many,TGTGCCAGCAGTGAAGACAGGGGGGACACTGAAGCTTTCTTT,CASSEDRGDTEAFF
TRBV7-9,TRBJ1-1,.,.,TGTGCCAGCAGCTTCTTCCAAGGCGAAGGCACTGAAGCTTTCTTT,CASSFFQGEGTEAFF
TRBV9,TRBJ2-2,TRBD2,.,TGTGCCAGCAGCCGGGGGACTAGCGGGAGGGTTAGCACCGGGGAGCTGTTTTTT,CASSRGTSGRVSTGELFF
TRBV6-6,TRBJ2-7,TRBD2,few,TGTGCCAGCTGGACTAGCGGCCGGTGGCCGCGCGAGCAGTACTTC,CASWTSGRWPREQYF
TRBV11-2,TRBJ2-7,TRBD2,many,TGTGCCAGCAGCTTCGCGGGAGTAAGGTACGAGCAGTACTTC,CASSFAGVRYEQYF
TRBV11-2,TRBJ2-2,.,many,TGTGCCAGCAGCTTAGCGGGCACGAAGCTGTTTTTT,CASSLAGTKLFF
TRBV11-2,TRBJ1-1,TRBD1,once,TGTGCCAGCAGCTCGTGGGACAGGGTGAACACTGAAGCTTTCTTT,CASSSWDRVNTEAFF
TRBV30,TRBJ1-6,.,.,TGTGCCTGGAGTGAGACAGATGTGTCACCCCTCCACTTC,CAWSETDVSPLHF
TRBV18,TRBJ1-1,.,many,TGTGCCAGCTGCCCTGAGAACACTGAAGCTTTCTTT,CASCPENTEAFF
TRBV10-3,TRBJ2-3,TRBD1,many,TGTGCCACTCTTTCAGGGACAGGGGGAGATACGCAGTATTTT,CATLSGTGGDTQYF
TRBV6-4,TRBJ1-2,TRBD1,.,TGTGCCAGCAGTGACCGACAGGGGCCTAACTATGGCTACACCTTC,CASSDRQGPNYGYTF
TRBV29-1,TRBJ1-2,TRBD1,.,TGCAGCGACCTGGGACAGGGACACTATGGCTACACCTTC,CSDLGQGHYGYTF
TRBV5-8,TRBJ2-5,.,many,TGTGCCAGCAGCGCTGGGTCTGGAGAGACCCAGTACTTC,CASSAGSGETQYF
TRBV5-5,TRBJ1-5,.,many,TGTGCCAGCAGCCCGGACGGTAGCAATCAGCCCCAGCATTTT,CASSPDGSNQPQHF
TRBV7-3,TRBJ2-3,.,.,TGTGCCAGCAGTCCAGGGGTGAGGGCCACAGATACGCAGTATTTT,CASSPGVRATDTQYF
TRBV10-3,TRBJ2-7,TRBD1,.,TGTGCCATCAGGGGAGGACAGGGCAAGCGGAACGAGCAGTACTTC,CAIRGGQGKRNEQYF
TRBV20-1,TRBJ2-7,TRBD2,.,TGCAGTGCTAGTGGACTAGCGGGAGCTCGCGAGCAGTACTTC,CSASGLAGAREQYF
TRBV7-9,TRBJ1-2,.,once,TGTGCCAGCAGCCCAGATAGAAGGGGCAAAGGCTACACCTTC,CASSPDRRGKGYTF
TRBV29-1,TRBJ1-1,.,many,TGCAGCGTTGCCCCTGGGGGCTCCACTGAAGCTTTCTTT,CSVAPGGSTEAFF
TRBV29-1,TRBJ2-5,.,.,TGCAGCGTTGAAAGGGGGACCCAGTACTTC,CSVERGTQYF
TRBV7-2,TRBJ2-5,TRBD2,.,TGTGCCAGCAGACCCATAGCGGGACCCCGGGAGACCCAGTACTTC,CASRPIAGPRETQYF
TRBV20-1,TRBJ2-5,TRBD2,few,TGCAGTGCTATGACTAGCGGGCAAGAGACCCAGTACTTC,CSAMTSGQETQYF
TRBV3-1,TRBJ1-2,.,many,TGTGCCAGCAGCCAGGCCGCGTATGGCTACACCTTC,CASSQAAYGYTF
TRBV19,TRBJ1-5,TRBD1,.,TGTGCCAGTAGTATGGGACAGGGTGATCAGCCCCAGCATTTT,CASSMGQGDQPQHF
TRBV19,TRBJ2-2,.,many,TGTGCCAGTAGTATTTGGTCGCGGGGCACCGGGGAGCTGTTTTTT,CASSIWSRGTGELFF
TRBV7-3,TRBJ1-1,TRBD1,.,TGTGCCAGCCCCCAGGGGGTGGGCACTGAAGCTTTCTTT,CASPQGVGTEAFF
TRBV5-1,TRBJ1-5,TRBD1,.,TGCGCCAGCAGCTTGGGGACAGGCCGGAGGAGGCAGCCCCAGCATTTT,CASSLGTGRRRQPQHF
TRBV28,TRBJ1-6,.,many,TGTGCCAGCAGTTTAGGACTAACCTATAATTCACCCCTCCACTTT,CASSLGLTYNSPLHF
TRBV15,TRBJ1-2,.,few,TGTGCCACCAGCAGAGATCGAGGGGCTACCCGTGGCTACACCTTC,CATSRDRGATRGYTF
TRBV20-1,TRBJ2-7,TRBD2,.,TGCAGTGAGAGAGATCACCGGACTAGCGGGAGACCGAGAGAGCAGAACTTC,CSERDHRTSGRPREQNF
TRBV27,TRBJ2-7,TRBD2,.,TGTGCCAGCAGTTCGGGACTAGGATCCTACGAGCAGTACTTC,CASSSGLGSYEQYF